This entry describes one T cell receptor beta chain. Its antigen is unknown. This record comes from a study of spatial heterogeneity in lung cancer. Turning to the study itself: Tumor regions showed TCR transcript counts that correlated strongly with a T cell module score from matched bulk RNA-seq. Study-wide results and limits: Coverage of tumor T cells was estimated at about 7% for alpha chains and 13% for beta chains. Counts of expanded alpha and beta TCRs within tumors tracked the tumor nonsynonymous mutation count.

Time point described: sample taken at primary tumor resection. Samples were donated by 72 untreated early-stage non-small cell lung cancer patients. Unsorted samples of tumor, nontumor lung or frozen PBMC had their whole RNA sequenced. MiXCR, run by TCRdb on the 5' RACE reads, gives a single entry per CDR3 protein. The sample has approximately 25,000 distinct CDR3 sequences, 8.8% seen once. Trimming shortened V by 5 bases and J by 6 bases, and 15 bases separated the two germline ends. CDR1 is SGHRS and CDR2 is YFSETQ in the germline V gene. The CDR3 has 13 amino acids. The rearrangement uses TRBV5-1 and TRBJ2-7; D remains ambiguous. The sequenced sample was lung tumor tissue, obtained at surgery. The TCR comes from a male donor with early-stage non-small cell lung cancer. CDR3 sequence reads: CASSNSFDLEQYF. The CDR3 nucleotides are TGCGCCAGCAGTAACTCTTTTGACCTCGAGCAGTACTTC.